The 20 T cell receptor beta chains given below trace back to one sample, sequenced in a study of blood T cell repertoires in COVID-19. Measured with immunoSEQ multiplex PCR; TCRdb has only the in-frame clones, and not every one. Altogether some 46,000 clones are present, 70% to 90% being singletons, with the ten largest covering around a third. The material sequenced was peripheral blood. The receptors were gathered from a woman aged 80 or older with COVID-19, enrolled during active disease.

The chain recombines TRBV7-2 with TRBJ2-1; 13 nucleotides match TRBD2. The V segment lost 5 bases and the J segment 8 bases; nucleotides outside the gene matches: 9. The germline V gene encodes CDR1 SGHTA and CDR2 FQGNSA. The length of the CDR3 is 16 residues. CDR3 protein: CASSPPGLAGSDEQFF. Here the CDR3 DNA reads TGTGCCAGCAGCCCTCCGGGACTAGCGGGATCAGATGAGCAGTTCTTC.

The J gene is TRBJ2-1, the V gene TRBV5-1, with TRBD1 matching 11 bases. CDR3 length equals 15 residues. Germline values: CDR1 SGHRS, CDR2 YFSETQ. The V and J ends lost 7 bases and 3 bases, in that order; junction bases with no gene match: 6. CDR3 region: CASVIGTGGYNEQFF. As DNA, the CDR3 is TGCGCCAGCGTCATAGGGACAGGGGGCTACAATGAGCAGTTCTTC.

The chain links TRBV6-5 to TRBJ1-1; tentative D call: TRBD1 (5 bases). In germline, CDR1 is MNHEY, CDR2 SVGAGI. The CDR3 has 15 residues. Trimming cost V 2 bases and J 3 bases, with 13 bases left between them. The CDR3 region is CASSYAGNVDTEAFF. The CDR3 nucleotides read TGTGCCAGCAGTTACGCAGGGAACGTTGACACTGAAGCTTTCTTT.

The rearrangement uses TRBV2 and TRBJ1-2; tentatively, D is TRBD1 (5 bases). CDR1 and CDR2 from the germline V gene are SNHLY and FYNNEI. The V end was cut by 9 bases, the J end by 4 bases, with 12 bases between. The CDR3 spans 12 residues. The CDR3 region has the DNA TGTGCCAGAGGGGATCTTAGCTATGGCTACACCTTC. Encoded protein: CARGDLSYGYTF.

The genes are TRBV4-2 and TRBJ1-4; weak D call: TRBD1 (5 bases). V was clipped by 0 bases and J by 6 bases, with 17 bases between them. Germline V gene data show CDR1 as LGHNA and CDR2 as YNFKEQ. The CDR3 is made up of 17 amino acids. In nucleotides, the CDR3 is TGTGCCAGCAGCCAAGACGGTCAGGGCCGGGGGGATGAAAAACTGTTTTTT. Encoded protein: CASSQDGQGRGDEKLFF.

The rearrangement uses TRBV5-1 and TRBJ2-2; D gene uncertain. Per germline, CDR1 SGHRS and CDR2 YFSETQ. The CDR3 totals 16 residues. Trimming took 4 bases from V and 3 from J, leaving 16 bases between them. CDR3 loop: CASSHLPRRDTGELFF. CDR3 in DNA: TGCGCCAGCAGCCATTTACCCCGCCGGGACACCGGGGAGCTGTTTTTT.

This sequence joins TRBV29-1 and TRBJ2-7, with TRBD2 matching over 10 bases. Germline V gene data show CDR1 as SQVTM and CDR2 as ANQGSEA. The V gene end was trimmed by 4 bases and the J gene end by 7 bases; junction bases not matched to a gene: 16. This CDR3 contains 16 residues. The DNA for the CDR3 is TGCAGCGTTGGATCTAGCGGGAGTTATTGGGCGAGGGAGCAGTACTTC. Its translation is CSVGSSGSYWAREQYF.

The gene calls are TRBV19 and TRBJ2-7; tentatively, D is TRBD2 (5 bases). The CDR3 has 20 residues. The ends were cut back, 3 bases at V and 4 bases at J, with 31 bases in the middle. Germline V gene lookup returns CDR1 LNHDA and CDR2 SQIVND (reference sequence). Written as DNA, the CDR3 is TGTGCCAGTAGTATGTATCCGGGATCAGGAATAGTTATCTTGAGGTACGAGCAGTACTTC. It translates to CASSMYPGSGIVILRYEQYF.

J is TRBJ2-1 and V is TRBV7-3; no clear D. The V end lost 6 bases, the J end lost 7 bases, and 19 bases lay between the germline ends. From germline, CDR1 is SGHTA and CDR2 FQGTGA. This CDR3 has 15 amino acids. CDR3: CASSLVAPRSNEQFF. DNA of the CDR3: TGTGCCAGCAGTTTAGTCGCCCCCAGGTCAAATGAGCAGTTCTTC.

Note on this clone: At one end the junction does not follow the germline gene, possibly because of a read error. This chain uses TRBV27 with TRBJ2-7, with TRBD2 matching over 10 bases. Germline V gene data show CDR1 as MNHEY and CDR2 as SMNVEV (reference sequence). This CDR3 spans 15 amino acids. The CDR3 loop is CARSRTSGCNHEQYF. In DNA form, the CDR3 reads TGTGCCCGCAGTCGGACTAGCGGTTGTAACCACGAGCAGTACTTC.

CDR3 sequence: CASRRDRVTDTQYF. The DNA of the CDR3 is TGTGCCAGCAGAAGGGACAGGGTCACAGATACGCAGTATTTT. The rearrangement links TRBV27 to TRBJ2-3; 9 nucleotides agree with TRBD1. This CDR3 region has 14 residues. Germline CDR1 MNHEY, CDR2 SMNVEV (reference sequence). V dropped 6 bases and J dropped 2; count of bases not matched to a gene: 3.

Only one count was recorded for this clone. This chain links TRBV7-2 with TRBJ1-6, with D perhaps matching TRBD1 (5 bases). V lost 5 bases and J lost 6, with 14 bases in between. Germline lookup yields CDR1 SGHTA and CDR2 FQGNSA. The CDR3 loop spans 15 amino acids. The CDR3 DNA reads TGTGCCAGCAGCACCGGGGGAGCGTTTAATTCACCCCTCCACTTT. Translating it yields CASSTGGAFNSPLHF.

The chain couples TRBV24-1 to TRBJ2-1, with 11 positions matching TRBD1. CDR3 length equals 16 residues. CDR1 is KGHDR and CDR2 is SFDVKD in the germline V gene. V was pared by 4 bases and J by 2 bases, with 3 bases of the junction left unmatched. CDR3 nucleotide sequence: TGTGCCACCAGTGACATGGGACAGGGGGCCTACAATGAGCAGTTCTTC. It translates to CATSDMGQGAYNEQFF.

This rearrangement joins TRBV7-9 to TRBJ1-3; 9 nucleotides align to TRBD1. The CDR3 loop spans 15 amino acids. Unmatched junction bases numbered 7, after V lost 7 bases and J lost 3 bases. Looked up from germline, CDR1 is SEHNR and CDR2 is FQNEAQ (reference sequence). The CDR3 sequence: CASNPGTGIGNTIYF. The CDR3 DNA reads TGTGCCAGCAACCCCGGGACAGGGATTGGAAACACCATATATTTT.

This sequence joins TRBV7-7 and TRBJ2-2; D gene uncertain. CDR3 length equals 13 residues. CDR1 is SSHAT and CDR2 is FNYEAQ in the germline V gene (reference sequence). Deletions cut 4 bases from V and 5 bases from J, with 8 bases between. The CDR3 protein is CASSSRRTGELFF. For the CDR3, the DNA is TGTGCCAGCAGCTCCCGCCGGACCGGGGAGCTGTTTTTT.

The chain carries TRBV5-4 and TRBJ2-2; TRBD1 aligns across 11 bases. The CDR3 is made up of 16 amino acids. The germline V gene has CDR1 SGHNT and CDR2 YYREEE (reference sequence). After removal of 4 bases from V and 3 bases from J, the junction contained 5 bases not matched to a gene. The CDR3 bases are TGTGCCAGCAGCAAGGACAGGGGGCGATACACCGGGGAGCTGTTTTTT. Its protein is CASSKDRGRYTGELFF.

This clone was counted between two and nine times. The rearrangement links TRBV9 to TRBJ2-1, with TRBD1 identical over 7 bases. Germline V gene data show CDR1 as SGDLS and CDR2 as YYNGEE. The CDR3 covers 12 residues. CDR3 residues: CGYLDRDNEQFF. For the CDR3, the DNA is TGTGGATACCTAGACAGGGACAATGAGCAGTTCTTC.

The chain combines TRBV27 with TRBJ2-7, with D perhaps TRBD2 (6 bases). V was trimmed by 2 bases and J by 3 bases, leaving 14 bases between them. The CDR3 extends over 15 amino acids. Germline V lookup: CDR1 MNHEY, CDR2 SMNVEV (reference sequence). DNA for the CDR3: TGTGCCAGCAGTTTAGGGGGTAGCGGATTCTACGAGCAGTACTTC. Encoded protein: CASSLGGSGFYEQYF.

This clone was observed a single time. The chain recombines TRBV5-4 with TRBJ1-6; D remains unclear. The CDR3 extends over 13 amino acids. The germline V gene has CDR1 SGHNT and CDR2 YYREEE (reference sequence). V was trimmed by 5 bases and J by 3 bases, leaving 6 bases between them. The CDR3 reads CASRNSYNSPLHF. In nucleotides, the CDR3 is TGTGCCAGCAGAAACAGCTATAATTCACCCCTCCACTTT.

This CDR3 reads CASSPISGPQHF. The DNA for the CDR3 is TGTGCCAGCAGCCCAATATCAGGGCCCCAGCATTTT. The J gene is TRBJ1-5, the V gene TRBV7-9; no clear D gene. CDR1 is SEHNR, CDR2 FQNEAQ, per germline (reference sequence). The ends were cut back, 5 bases at V and 9 bases at J, with 11 bases in the middle. The CDR3 consists of 12 residues.